This entry lists 14 T cell receptor beta chains sequenced from one sample in a study of T-cell memory formation after mild COVID-19. TCRdb re-called the 5' RACE reads through MiXCR, storing one row per CDR3 protein. This sample yields 350,000 to 400,000 distinct CDR3 sequences, of which over 20% are seen a single time; under 15% belongs to the top ten. Sequences were obtained from PBMCs or a T cell subset sorted from them (not recorded which). The receptors were gathered from an adult woman who had mild COVID-19 (a few samples of this study predate the infection). Cell type and time point are not known.

This clonotype was recorded a few times. This chain connects TRBV18 to TRBJ2-7, with D possibly matching TRBD1 (5 bases). CDR1 and CDR2 (germline): KGHSH, LQKENI. This CDR3 spans 15 amino acids. V was shortened by 5 bases and J by 3 bases, with 17 bases between the two germline ends. In nucleotides, the CDR3 is TGTGCCAGCTCATCCCCTTCGGCAGGGCGCTACGAGCAGTACTTC. Protein: CASSSPSAGRYEQYF.

This clonotype has only a few counts. The J gene is TRBJ1-5, the V gene TRBV12-3 or TRBV12-4; no definite D call. The germline V and J ends were trimmed by 0 bases and 4 bases, with 7 bases remaining between them. The CDR3 spans 14 residues. In nucleotides, the CDR3 is TGTGCCAGCAGTTTAGCGTGGAGGAATCAGCCCCAGCATTTT. Protein: CASSLAWRNQPQHF.

This clonotype was recorded a few times. The chain joins TRBV4-3 to TRBJ2-1; TRBD2 matches at 12 bases. Germline values: CDR1 LGHNA, CDR2 YSLEER. J lost 7 bases, V lost 4 bases, and 8 bases had no gene match. This CDR3 has 16 amino acids. This chain's CDR3 is CASSPKATSGSNEQFF. The DNA of the CDR3 is TGCGCCAGCAGCCCAAAGGCGACTAGCGGGAGTAATGAGCAGTTCTTC.

The chain employs TRBV7-6 and TRBJ1-5; the D is unclear. V lost 4 bases, J lost 5 bases, and 24 bases lay in between. The CDR3 runs to 18 residues. From germline, CDR1 is SGHVS and CDR2 FNYEAQ. The CDR3 sequence: CASSSSRPPKSCDQPQHF. The CDR3 DNA reads TGTGCCAGCAGCTCCTCCCGGCCCCCCAAATCCTGCGATCAGCCCCAGCATTTT.

This clonotype was found many times. V is TRBV3-1 and J is TRBJ1-2; 8 bases match TRBD1. The CDR3 has 15 amino acids. V was pared by 0 bases and J by 4 bases, with 4 bases of the junction left unmatched. Germline CDR1 is LGHDT and CDR2 is YNNKEL (reference sequence). The CDR3 spells CASSQDRGQGYGYTF. The CDR3 nucleotides are TGTGCCAGCAGCCAAGACAGGGGGCAAGGCTATGGCTACACCTTC.

Ten or more counts support this clonotype. This rearrangement joins TRBV24-1 to TRBJ2-7; unclear D gene. The germline V gene has CDR1 KGHDR and CDR2 SFDVKD. The CDR3 length is 12 residues. The ends were cut back, 5 bases at V and 3 bases at J, with 7 bases in the middle. CDR3 DNA: TGTGCCACCAGTGCCACCGACTACGAGCAGTACTTC. It specifies CATSATDYEQYF.

There are a few counts of this clonotype. The chain couples TRBV20-1 to TRBJ2-3; 11 bases are shared with TRBD2. Germline loops: CDR1 DFQATT, CDR2 SNEGSKA (reference sequence). V lost 2 bases and J lost 5; bases outside the gene matches: 6. The CDR3 runs 15 residues. CDR3 region: CSARKTSGSVDTQYF. The DNA of the CDR3 is TGCAGTGCTAGAAAAACTAGCGGGAGTGTAGATACGCAGTATTTT.

The gene calls are TRBV5-6 and TRBJ2-1; 7 bases are shared with TRBD1. The V gene's germline CDR1 is SGHDT and CDR2 YYEEEE. The CDR3 runs 15 residues. V shed 2 bases and J 7 bases; nucleotides not matched to a gene: 9. Written as DNA, the CDR3 is TGTGCCAGCAGCTTAAGAAGGGGGCGCGGGAATGAGCAGTTCTTC. Translating gives CASSLRRGRGNEQFF. Filled out from reference TRBV5-6 and TRBJ2-1, the complete variable domain reads DAGVTQSPTHLIKTRGQQVTLRCSPKSGHDTVSWYQQALGQGPQFIFQYYEEEERQRGNFPDRFSGHQFPNYSSELNVNALLLGDSALYLCASSLRRGRGNEQFFGPGTRLTVL.

The rearrangement joins TRBV25-1 to TRBJ1-6; 12 nucleotides align to TRBD1. Trimming took 2 bases from V and 9 from J; bases not matched to a gene: 8. The germline V gene encodes CDR1 MGHDK and CDR2 SYGVNS. This CDR3 region has 17 residues. CDR3 in amino acids: CASSEVSGTGGVSPLHF. The CDR3 region has the DNA TGTGCCAGCAGTGAAGTCTCCGGGACAGGGGGCGTTTCACCCCTCCACTTT.

The chain couples TRBV10-3 to TRBJ1-5; D remains unclear. CDR3 length: 16 residues. Germline V gene lookup returns CDR1 ENHRY and CDR2 SYGVKD. V was trimmed by 0 bases and J by 7 bases, leaving 16 bases between them. DNA for the CDR3: TGTGCCATCAGTGAGTCGGTGATGTCAGTTCGACAGCCCCAGCATTTT. Residues: CAISESVMSVRQPQHF.

The sample holds a few counts of this clonotype. This chain joins TRBV24-1 and TRBJ2-5; possibly TRBD2 for D (5 bases). The CDR3 loop spans 12 amino acids. Deletions cut 6 bases from V and 2 bases from J, with 6 bases between. Germline V gene data show CDR1 as KGHDR and CDR2 as SFDVKD. CDR3: CATSWRQETQYF. The CDR3 DNA reads as TGTGCCACCAGTTGGAGGCAAGAGACCCAGTACTTC.

The genes are TRBV5-1 and TRBJ1-5, with TRBD1 matching over 9 bases. There are 14 residues in the CDR3. Germline CDR1 and CDR2: SGHRS and YFSETQ. Trimming took 4 bases from V and 7 from J; bases not matched to a gene: 6. CDR3: CASSAGTGKQPQHF. DNA for the CDR3: TGCGCCAGCAGCGCCGGGACAGGGAAACAGCCCCAGCATTTT.

This clonotype was recorded at least ten times. CDR3 residues: CASSILSTDTQYF. The CDR3 DNA is TGTGCCAGCAGCATCCTTAGTACAGATACGCAGTATTTT. J is TRBJ2-3 and V is TRBV12-3 or TRBV12-4; D not certain. This CDR3 spans 13 amino acids. V was pared by 6 bases and J by 3 bases, with 10 bases between.

This clonotype came up a few times. CDR3 coding DNA: TGTGCCAGCAGCCCCAGCGGGTGGGTGGATGGAACTGAAGCTTTCTTT. As protein: CASSPSGWVDGTEAFF. This chain joins TRBV7-9 and TRBJ1-1, with no clear D. V was cut by 5 bases and J by 5 bases, with 21 bases left in between. The CDR3 sequence is 16 residues long. Germline-derived CDR1 and CDR2 are SEHNR and FQNEAQ (reference sequence).